The T cell receptor beta chain described here comes from a study of human T cells and chemical hapten exposure. The wider study: Diphenylcyclopropenone, dosed weekly to the scalp, was given to patients throughout the approximately 22-week study. Overall study findings and caveats: Patch test score was positively correlated with the counts of TCRs that had expanded at PT1.

TCRdb redid the calling of the RACE reads with MiXCR, one entry per CDR3 protein. The data hold fewer than 45,000 distinct CDR3 sequences, with 10% observed a single time. Time point meaning: pre-sensitization, week 0. Stated treatment: therapeutic diphenylcyclopropenone sensitization with weekly scalp DPC. The authors extracted total RNA from unfractionated whole blood. The study drew its donors from alopecia patients who were 18 to 70 years old and suitable for DPC. The CDR3 runs to 14 residues. Per germline, CDR1 MDHEN and CDR2 SYDVKM. Trimming removed 6 bases from V and 3 bases from J; junction bases left unmatched: 5. Worth noting for this clonotype: What it recognizes is unknown.

The chain employs TRBV28 and TRBJ1-2, with 9 nucleotides matching TRBD1. The source material was whole blood, sampled in connection with sensitization to the hapten diphenylcyclopropenone (DPC). This receptor was obtained from a man between 45 and 60 years old with alopecia areata. Some clones in this sample may be carry-over from other donors' samples. The CDR3 DNA follows: TGTGCCAGCAGGGGACAGGGTGGGCACTATGGCTACACCTTC. This gives the protein CASRGQGGHYGYTF.